These T cell receptor beta chains were read from a single sample in a study of blood T cell repertoires in COVID-19. Libraries were prepared by immunoSEQ multiplex PCR; TCRdb keeps only in-frame clonotypes and omits some of them. Here the sample spans 200,000 to 300,000 clones, roughly 80% being singletons. Sample: peripheral blood. The receptors here all came from a man between 60 and 75 years old with acute or convalescent COVID-19. Both conserved end residues are part of each CDR3. Fields, in order: J gene, clone size, V gene, D gene, CDR3 protein, CDR3 DNA. The D gene is left open where the match is weak. The size entry is marked missing in some rows and otherwise reads once, few, many or a size class.

>TRBJ1-2|-|TRBV14|-
CASSQGQSYGYTF
TGTGCCAGCAGCCAAGGGCAGTCCTATGGCTACACCTTC
>TRBJ1-2|-|TRBV4-2|TRBD1
CASSQDIQGADYGYTF
TGTGCCAGCAGCCAAGATATTCAGGGGGCGGACTATGGCTACACCTTC
>TRBJ2-1|-|TRBV29-1|TRBD2
CSANPGGDEQFF
TGCAGCGCCAATCCGGGGGGGGATGAGCAGTTCTTC
>TRBJ1-3|-|TRBV5-1|-
CASSGGSQNGNTIYF
TGCGCCAGCAGCGGCGGGAGTCAGAATGGAAACACCATATATTTT
>TRBJ1-1|few|TRBV28|-
CASRWAYEAFF
TGTGCCAGTCGCTGGGCTTATGAAGCTTTCTTT
>TRBJ1-1|-|TRBV27|-
CASSFVYAGQSGTEAFF
TGTGCCAGCAGTTTCGTTTATGCAGGACAGTCGGGGACTGAAGCTTTCTTT
>TRBJ1-2|once|TRBV30|-
CAWSPLDSDYGYTF
TGTGCCTGGAGCCCACTCGACAGCGACTATGGCTACACCTTC
>TRBJ2-7|once|TRBV4-1|TRBD1
CASSHGQRRQGGNEQYF
TGCGCCAGCAGCCACGGCCAGAGACGACAGGGGGGTAACGAGCAGTACTTC
>TRBJ1-1|-|TRBV19|TRBD1
CASSARQGKGGTEAFF
TGTGCCAGTAGTGCTAGACAGGGGAAGGGAGGCACTGAAGCTTTCTTT
>TRBJ1-2|-|TRBV2|TRBD1
CASSEAPGQGANYGYTF
TGTGCCAGCAGTGAAGCGCCGGGACAGGGGGCTAACTATGGCTACACCTTC
>TRBJ1-6|few|TRBV7-2|-
CASSPLRAGSYSPLHF
TGTGCCAGCAGCCCCCTCCGGGCAGGGTCATACTCACCCCTCCACTTT
>TRBJ1-2|once|TRBV19|TRBD1
CASSIRTGLYGYTF
TGTGCCAGTAGTATTCGGACAGGCCTCTATGGCTACACCTTC
>TRBJ2-3|-|TRBV27|TRBD2
CASISKGLASSTDTQYF
TGTGCCAGCATATCAAAGGGACTAGCATCTAGCACAGATACGCAGTATTTT
>TRBJ2-1|-|TRBV4-1|TRBD2
CASSHGSGRASYNEQFF
TGCGCCAGCAGCCATGGAAGCGGGAGGGCCTCCTACAATGAGCAGTTCTTC
>TRBJ1-3|-|TRBV19|TRBD1
CASCPGDSLSGNTIYF
TGTGCCAGTTGCCCCGGGGACAGCCTCTCTGGAAACACCATATATTTT
>TRBJ1-2|-|TRBV9|TRBD1
CASRGGRDRAYGYTF
TGTGCCAGCAGGGGGGGTCGTGACAGGGCCTATGGCTACACCTTC
>TRBJ1-4|-|TRBV7-9|-
CASSPSGVGEKLFF
TGTGCCAGCAGCCCTTCAGGGGTCGGTGAAAAACTGTTTTTT
>TRBJ2-6|few|TRBV7-9|-
CASRLGLTPSGANVLTF
TGTGCCAGCAGATTGGGACTTACTCCCTCCGGGGCCAACGTCCTGACTTTC
>TRBJ2-1|-|TRBV9|-
CASSVSADSYNEQFF
TGTGCCAGCAGCGTGTCTGCGGACTCCTACAATGAGCAGTTCTTC
>TRBJ2-3|-|TRBV4-1|TRBD1
CASSQVSQGADTQYF
TGCGCCAGCAGCCAGGTATCGCAGGGGGCAGATACGCAGTATTTT
>TRBJ2-2|-|TRBV11-2|-
CASAGGELFF
TGTGCCAGCGCAGGCGGGGAGCTGTTTTTT
>TRBJ2-3|-|TRBV7-9|TRBD2
CASSPVGTTSTDTQYF
TGTGCCAGCAGCCCGGTTGGGACTACCTCCACAGATACGCAGTATTTT
>TRBJ1-2|-|TRBV5-6|TRBD1
CASSLGQGMNGYTF
TGTGCCAGCAGCTTAGGACAGGGGATGAATGGCTACACCTTC
>TRBJ1-3|-|TRBV5-4|TRBD1
CASSLMGQGGNTIYF
TGTGCCAGCAGCTTGATGGGACAGGGGGGAAACACCATATATTTT
>TRBJ1-1|-|TRBV7-2|TRBD1
CASSLHTGANTEAFF
TGTGCCAGCAGCTTACACACAGGGGCTAACACTGAAGCTTTCTTT
>TRBJ1-5|-|TRBV6-6|TRBD1
CASSYSTGIVYQPQHF
TGTGCCAGCAGTTACTCGACAGGGATAGTCTATCAGCCCCAGCATTTT
>TRBJ1-1|few|TRBV11-2|TRBD1
CASSSGQLGVNTEAFF
TGTGCCAGCAGCTCGGGACAGTTGGGGGTGAACACTGAAGCTTTCTTT
>TRBJ2-1|-|TRBV11-2|-
CASSHDGTRSYNEQFF
TGTGCCAGCAGCCATGACGGGACACGCTCCTACAATGAGCAGTTCTTC
>TRBJ1-2|-|TRBV7-8|-
CASSLGLGNYGYTF
TGTGCCAGCAGCTTAGGACTCGGGAACTATGGCTACACCTTC
>TRBJ2-7|-|TRBV5-5|TRBD2
CASSCTPASGSAYEQYF
TGTGCCAGCAGCTGCACGCCGGCTAGCGGGTCCGCCTACGAGCAGTACTTC
>TRBJ1-4|-|TRBV6-6|TRBD1
CASSRDRGRSTNEKLFF
TGTGCCAGCAGTCGGGACAGGGGGCGATCGACTAATGAAAAACTGTTTTTT
>TRBJ2-1|-|TRBV5-1|TRBD2
CASSLRTSGGLGQFF
TGCGCCAGCAGCCTCCGGACTAGCGGGGGACTGGGGCAGTTCTTC
>TRBJ2-3|few|TRBV6-4|TRBD2
CASSDHHSGRATDTQYF
TGTGCCAGCAGTGACCATCATAGCGGGAGGGCCACGGATACGCAGTATTTT
>TRBJ1-5|-|TRBV19|-
CASSPHSGVNQPQHF
TGTGCCAGTAGTCCGCACTCAGGGGTTAATCAGCCCCAGCATTTT
>TRBJ1-1|-|TRBV3-1/TRBV3-2|-
CASSPIKGEAFF
TGTGCCAGCAGTCCGATAAAGGGGGAAGCTTTCTTT
>TRBJ2-3|-|TRBV9|TRBD2
CASSSRTSGRTDTQYF
TGTGCCAGCAGCTCCAGGACTAGCGGGCGCACAGATACGCAGTATTTT
>TRBJ2-2|-|TRBV16|-
CASSQRFKGIRELFF
TGTGCCAGCAGCCAGCGCTTCAAGGGGATCAGGGAGCTGTTTTTT
>TRBJ2-7|-|TRBV2|TRBD2
CASSGGGANSVVSYEQYF
TGTGCCAGCAGTGGGGGGGGAGCAAACAGTGTAGTTTCCTACGAGCAGTACTTC